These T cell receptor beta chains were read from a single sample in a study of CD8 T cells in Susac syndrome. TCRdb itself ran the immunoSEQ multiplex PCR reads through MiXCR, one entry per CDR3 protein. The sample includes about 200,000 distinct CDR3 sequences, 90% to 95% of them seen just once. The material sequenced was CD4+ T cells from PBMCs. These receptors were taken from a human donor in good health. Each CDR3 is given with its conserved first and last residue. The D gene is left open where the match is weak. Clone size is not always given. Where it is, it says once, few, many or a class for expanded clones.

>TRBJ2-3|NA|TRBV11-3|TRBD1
CASSLRTGGSDTQYF
TGTGCCAGCAGCCTCCGGACAGGGGGATCAGATACGCAGTATTTT
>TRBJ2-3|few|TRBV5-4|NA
CASSQDSTDTQYF
TGTGCCAGCAGCCAGGACAGCACAGATACGCAGTATTTT
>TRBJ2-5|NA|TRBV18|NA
CASSTRGNEETQYF
TGTGCCAGCTCCACGCGCGGGAACGAAGAGACCCAGTACTTC
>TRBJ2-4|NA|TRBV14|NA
CASSQDQLEVQYF
TGTGCCAGCAGCCAAGACCAGTTGGAGGTTCAGTACTTC
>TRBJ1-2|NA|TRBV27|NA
CASSYRGGHHGYTF
TGTGCCAGCAGTTATCGGGGGGGACATCATGGCTACACCTTC
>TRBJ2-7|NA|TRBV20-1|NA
CSATQGYEQYF
TGCAGTGCTACTCAAGGGTACGAGCAGTACTTC
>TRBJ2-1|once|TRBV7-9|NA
CASSLAGGAGEQFF
TGTGCCAGCAGCTTAGCTGGCGGGGCCGGTGAGCAGTTCTTC
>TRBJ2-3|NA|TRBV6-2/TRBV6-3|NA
CASSYEPAWGTDTQYF
TGTGCCAGCAGTTACGAACCGGCTTGGGGCACAGATACGCAGTATTTT
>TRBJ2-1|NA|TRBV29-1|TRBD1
CSVSPTGGREQFF
TGCAGCGTTTCTCCCACAGGGGGTCGTGAGCAGTTCTTC
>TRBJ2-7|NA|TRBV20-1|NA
CSAREASGSYEQYF
TGCAGTGCTAGAGAAGCCTCGGGATCCTACGAGCAGTACTTC
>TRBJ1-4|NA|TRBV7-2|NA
CASSLGPNEKLFF
TGTGCCAGCAGCTTAGGGCCTAATGAAAAACTGTTTTTT
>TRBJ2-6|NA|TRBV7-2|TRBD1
CASSFLQGAGANVLTF
TGTGCCAGCAGCTTCCTTCAGGGGGCTGGGGCCAACGTCCTGACTTTC
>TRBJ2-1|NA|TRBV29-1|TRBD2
CSVGTLAGVDNEQFF
TGCAGCGTTGGCACCCTAGCGGGAGTAGACAATGAGCAGTTCTTC
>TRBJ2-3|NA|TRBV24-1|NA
CATSDAAGSDTQYF
TGTGCCACCAGTGATGCCGCTGGGTCAGATACGCAGTATTTT
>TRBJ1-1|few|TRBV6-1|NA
CASSGRADTEAFF
TGTGCCAGCAGCGGGCGGGCGGACACTGAAGCTTTCTTT
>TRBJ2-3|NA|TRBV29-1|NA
CSVDGAERGPDTQYF
TGCAGCGTTGATGGGGCGGAGAGAGGACCCGATACGCAGTATTTT
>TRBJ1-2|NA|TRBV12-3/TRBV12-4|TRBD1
CASSGTPTGIYGYTF
TGTGCCAGCAGTGGCACACCGACAGGGATCTATGGCTACACCTTC
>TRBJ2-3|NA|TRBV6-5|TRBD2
CASTPLAGTDTQYF
TGTGCCAGCACTCCCCTAGCGGGAACAGATACGCAGTATTTT
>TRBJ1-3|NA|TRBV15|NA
CATTQRQGKTGNTIYF
TGTGCCACGACCCAGAGGCAGGGGAAGACTGGAAACACCATATATTTT
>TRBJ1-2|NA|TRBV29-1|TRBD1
CSVDRTGANYGYTF
TGCAGCGTTGATCGGACAGGGGCTAACTATGGCTACACCTTC
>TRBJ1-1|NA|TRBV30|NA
CAWSLSPGGNTEAFF
TGTGCCTGGAGTCTATCTCCGGGGGGAAACACTGAAGCTTTCTTT
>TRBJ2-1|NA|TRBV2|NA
CASTQRAGDTYNEQFF
TGTGCCAGCACTCAACGGGCAGGGGACACCTACAATGAGCAGTTCTTC
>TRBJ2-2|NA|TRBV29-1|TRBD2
CSVGTGGRAGGGELFF
TGCAGCGTTGGTACGGGAGGGAGGGCCGGTGGCGGGGAGCTGTTTTTT
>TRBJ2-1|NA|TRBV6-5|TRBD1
CASSLQGVSRNEQFF
TGTGCCAGCAGTCTACAGGGGGTGAGCAGGAATGAGCAGTTCTTC
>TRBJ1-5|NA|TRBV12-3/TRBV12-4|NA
CASSSRRGLNQPQHF
TGTGCCAGCAGTTCAAGGCGAGGCCTCAATCAGCCCCAGCATTTT
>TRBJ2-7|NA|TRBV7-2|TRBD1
CASSLVGQGAYEQYF
TGTGCCAGCAGCTTAGTAGGACAGGGGGCCTACGAGCAGTACTTC
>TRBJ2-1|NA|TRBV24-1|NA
CATSEGPGDEQFF
TGTGCCACCAGTGAGGGACCCGGCGATGAGCAGTTCTTC
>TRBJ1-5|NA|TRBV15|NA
CATSRPEDAQPQHF
TGTGCCACCAGCAGACCGGAAGATGCTCAGCCCCAGCATTTT
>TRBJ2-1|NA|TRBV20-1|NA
CSARDGYEQFF
TGCAGTGCTAGAGATGGGTATGAGCAGTTCTTC
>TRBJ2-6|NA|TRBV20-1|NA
CSARDTNSGANVLTF
TGCAGTGCTAGAGATACGAACTCTGGGGCCAACGTCCTGACTTTC
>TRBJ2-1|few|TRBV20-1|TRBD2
CSAREGGSYNEQFF
TGCAGTGCTAGAGAGGGGGGGTCCTACAATGAGCAGTTCTTC
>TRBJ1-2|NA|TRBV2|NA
CASSEARLYGYTF
TGTGCCAGCAGTGAAGCTAGGCTGTATGGCTACACCTTC
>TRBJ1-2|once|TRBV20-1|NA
CSASVEANYGYTF
TGCAGTGCTAGTGTGGAAGCTAACTATGGCTACACCTTC
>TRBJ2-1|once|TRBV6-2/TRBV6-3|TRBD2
CASSSHSGGGYEQFF
TGTGCCAGCAGTTCTCATAGCGGGGGGGGTTATGAGCAGTTCTTC
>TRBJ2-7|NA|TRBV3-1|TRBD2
CASSLSREGQYF
TGTGCCAGCAGCCTATCCAGGGAGGGGCAGTACTTC
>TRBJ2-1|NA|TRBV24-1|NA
CATSDSGNNEQFF
TGTGCCACCAGTGATTCCGGGAACAATGAGCAGTTCTTC
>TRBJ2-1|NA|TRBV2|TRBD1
CATNRDRYNEQFF
TGTGCCACTAACCGGGACAGGTACAATGAGCAGTTCTTC
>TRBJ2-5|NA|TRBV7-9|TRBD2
CASSSQEAASGGAQETQYF
TGTGCCAGCAGCTCCCAAGAGGCGGCTAGCGGGGGGGCCCAAGAGACCCAGTACTTC
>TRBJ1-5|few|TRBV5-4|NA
CASSLGRSNQPQHF
TGTGCCAGCAGCTTGGGTCGGTCAAATCAGCCCCAGCATTTT
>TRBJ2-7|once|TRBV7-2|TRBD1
CASSLGGQGYEQYF
TGTGCCAGCAGCTTAGGGGGACAGGGCTACGAGCAGTACTTC
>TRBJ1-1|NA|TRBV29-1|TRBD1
CSVGDAGTGKGEAFF
TGCAGCGTTGGGGACGCTGGGACAGGGAAAGGTGAAGCTTTCTTT
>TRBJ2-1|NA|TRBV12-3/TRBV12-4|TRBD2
CASSLHIGVAGGGNEQFF
TGTGCCAGCAGTTTACATATTGGGGTAGCGGGAGGCGGGAATGAGCAGTTCTTC
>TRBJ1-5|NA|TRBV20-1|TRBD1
CSATGQGNQPQHF
TGCAGTGCTACGGGACAGGGAAATCAGCCCCAGCATTTT
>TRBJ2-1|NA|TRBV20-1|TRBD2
CSASPPGLAVNEQFF
TGCAGTGCCTCCCCCCCGGGACTAGCAGTCAATGAGCAGTTCTTC
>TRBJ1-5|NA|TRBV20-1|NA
CSARDDAQWNQPQHF
TGCAGTGCTAGAGATGACGCCCAGTGGAATCAGCCCCAGCATTTT
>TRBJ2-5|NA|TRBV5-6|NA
CASSLVTGPGETQYF
TGTGCCAGCAGCTTGGTTACCGGGCCCGGGGAGACCCAGTACTTC
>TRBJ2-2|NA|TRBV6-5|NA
CASSLGVGTGELFF
TGTGCCAGCAGTTTAGGGGTGGGCACCGGGGAGCTGTTTTTT
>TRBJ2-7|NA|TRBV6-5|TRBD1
CASRLHRGSYEQYF
TGTGCCAGCAGGCTACACAGGGGATCCTACGAGCAGTACTTC
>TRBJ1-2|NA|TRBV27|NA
CASSSTVLYGYTF
TGTGCCAGCAGTTCGACAGTTCTCTATGGCTACACCTTC
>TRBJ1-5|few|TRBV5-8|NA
CASSLDGNQPQHF
TGTGCCAGCAGCTTGGATGGGAATCAGCCCCAGCATTTT
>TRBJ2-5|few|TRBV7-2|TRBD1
CASSPGTAETQYF
TGTGCCAGCAGCCCAGGGACAGCAGAGACCCAGTACTTC
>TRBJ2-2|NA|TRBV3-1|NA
CASSQDLGLARNTGELFF
TGTGCCAGCAGCCAAGATCTCGGGCTAGCGCGGAACACCGGGGAGCTGTTTTTT
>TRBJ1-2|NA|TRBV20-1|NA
CSAREPSKDGYTF
TGCAGTGCTAGGGAGCCCTCAAAGGATGGCTACACCTTC
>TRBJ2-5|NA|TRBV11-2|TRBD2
CASSLRAQREWRRETQYF
TGTGCCAGCAGCTTAAGGGCTCAGCGGGAGTGGCGAAGGGAGACCCAGTACTTC
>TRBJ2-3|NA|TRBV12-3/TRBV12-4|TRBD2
CASRAGSGSATQYF
TGTGCCAGCAGGGCAGGTAGCGGGAGTGCTACGCAGTATTTT